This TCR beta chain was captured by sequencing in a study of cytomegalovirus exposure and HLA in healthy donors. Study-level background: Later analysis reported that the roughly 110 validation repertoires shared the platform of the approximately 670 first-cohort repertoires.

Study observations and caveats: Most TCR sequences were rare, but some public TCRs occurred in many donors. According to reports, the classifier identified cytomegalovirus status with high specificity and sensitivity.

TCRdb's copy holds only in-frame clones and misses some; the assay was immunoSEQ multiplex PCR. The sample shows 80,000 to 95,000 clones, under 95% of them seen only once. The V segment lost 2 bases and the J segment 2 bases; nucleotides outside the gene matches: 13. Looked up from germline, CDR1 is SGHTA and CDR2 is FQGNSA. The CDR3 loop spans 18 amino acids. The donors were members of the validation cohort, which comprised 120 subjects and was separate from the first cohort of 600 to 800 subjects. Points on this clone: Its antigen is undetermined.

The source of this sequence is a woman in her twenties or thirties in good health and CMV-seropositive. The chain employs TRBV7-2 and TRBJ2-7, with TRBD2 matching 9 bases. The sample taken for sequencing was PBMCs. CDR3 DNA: TGTGCCAGCAGCTTATCCGAGCCTAGCGGGGAAAAGCCCTACGAGCAGTACTTC. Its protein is CASSLSEPSGEKPYEQYF.